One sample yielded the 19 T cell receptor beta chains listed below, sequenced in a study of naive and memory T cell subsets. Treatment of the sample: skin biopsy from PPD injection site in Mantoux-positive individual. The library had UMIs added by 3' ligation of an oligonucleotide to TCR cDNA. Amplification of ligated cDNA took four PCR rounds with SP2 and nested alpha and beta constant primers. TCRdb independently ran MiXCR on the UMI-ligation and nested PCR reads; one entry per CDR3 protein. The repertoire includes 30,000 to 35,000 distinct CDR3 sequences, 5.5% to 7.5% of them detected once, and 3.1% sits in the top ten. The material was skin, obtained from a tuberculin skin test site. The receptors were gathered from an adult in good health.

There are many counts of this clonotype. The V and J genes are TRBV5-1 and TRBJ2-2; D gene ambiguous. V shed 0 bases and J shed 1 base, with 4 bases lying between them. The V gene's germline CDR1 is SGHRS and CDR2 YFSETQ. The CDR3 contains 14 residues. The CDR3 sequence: CASSLGGNTGELFF. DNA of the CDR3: TGCGCCAGCAGCTTGGGAGGGAACACCGGGGAGCTGTTTTTT.

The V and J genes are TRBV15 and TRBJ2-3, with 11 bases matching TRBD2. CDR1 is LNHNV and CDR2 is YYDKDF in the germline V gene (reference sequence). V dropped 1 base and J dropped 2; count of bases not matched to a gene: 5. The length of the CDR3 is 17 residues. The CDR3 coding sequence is TGTGCCACCAGCAGAGTGTTGACTAGCGGGGTCACAGATACGCAGTATTTT. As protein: CATSRVLTSGVTDTQYF.

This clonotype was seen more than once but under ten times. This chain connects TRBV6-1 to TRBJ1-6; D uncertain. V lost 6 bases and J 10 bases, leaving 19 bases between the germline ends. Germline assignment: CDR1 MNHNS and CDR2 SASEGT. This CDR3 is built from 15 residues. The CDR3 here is CASRGRVTARSPLHF. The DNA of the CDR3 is TGTGCCAGCAGAGGTAGGGTAACGGCCCGATCACCCCTCCACTTT.

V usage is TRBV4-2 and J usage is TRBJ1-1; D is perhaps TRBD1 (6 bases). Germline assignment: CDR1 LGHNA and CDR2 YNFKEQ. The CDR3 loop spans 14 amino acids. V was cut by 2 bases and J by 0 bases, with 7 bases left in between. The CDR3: CASSQTGMNTEAFF. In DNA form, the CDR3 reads TGTGCCAGCAGCCAAACAGGGATGAACACTGAAGCTTTCTTT.

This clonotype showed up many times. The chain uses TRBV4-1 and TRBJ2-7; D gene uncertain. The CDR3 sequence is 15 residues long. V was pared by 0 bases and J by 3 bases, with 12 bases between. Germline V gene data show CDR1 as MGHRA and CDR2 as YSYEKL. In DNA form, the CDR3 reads TGCGCCAGCAGCCAAGATAGTCAGACCGACTACGAGCAGTACTTC. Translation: CASSQDSQTDYEQYF.

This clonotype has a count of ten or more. CDR3: CATSAGLPVGTGELFF. CDR3 DNA: TGTGCCACCAGCGCGGGGCTCCCGGTTGGCACCGGGGAGCTGTTTTTT. The chain has TRBV24-1 and TRBJ2-2; weak D call: TRBD2 (6 bases). The V end was cut by 7 bases, the J end by 4 bases, with 18 bases between. From germline, CDR1 is KGHDR and CDR2 SFDVKD. The CDR3 is made up of 16 amino acids.

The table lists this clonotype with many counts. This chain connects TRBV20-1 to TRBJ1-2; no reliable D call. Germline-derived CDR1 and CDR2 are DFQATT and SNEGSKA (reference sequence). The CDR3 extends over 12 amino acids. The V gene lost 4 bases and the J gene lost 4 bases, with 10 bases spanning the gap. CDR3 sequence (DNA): TGCAGTGCTACGGGGAATTTCTATGGCTACACCTTC. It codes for CSATGNFYGYTF.

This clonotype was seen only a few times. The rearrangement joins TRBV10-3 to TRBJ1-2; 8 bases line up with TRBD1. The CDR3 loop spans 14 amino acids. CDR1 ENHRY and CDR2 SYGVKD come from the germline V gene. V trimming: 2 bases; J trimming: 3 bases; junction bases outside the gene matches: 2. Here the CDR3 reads CAISETGGYYGYTF. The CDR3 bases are TGTGCCATCAGTGAGACAGGGGGGTACTATGGCTACACCTTC.

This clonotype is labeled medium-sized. This CDR3 reads CASTETSGPQETQYF. CDR3 nucleotide sequence: TGTGCCAGTACTGAGACTAGCGGGCCACAAGAGACCCAGTACTTC. This chain connects TRBV19 to TRBJ2-5, with TRBD2 matching 10 bases. V lost 7 bases to trimming and J lost 2 bases; unmatched junction nucleotides: 7. In germline, CDR1 is LNHDA, CDR2 SQIVND (reference sequence). The CDR3 extends over 15 amino acids.

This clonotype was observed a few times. CDR3 amino acids: CASTAGTGKNIQYF. CDR3 nucleotides: TGTGCCAGCACCGCTGGGACAGGCAAAAACATTCAGTACTTC. The chain is built from TRBV6-6 and TRBJ2-4, with 8 bases aligning to TRBD1. The CDR3 runs to 14 residues. The V gene end was trimmed by 7 bases and the J gene end by 3 bases; junction bases not matched to a gene: 5. The germline gives CDR1 MNHNY, CDR2 SVGAGI (reference sequence).

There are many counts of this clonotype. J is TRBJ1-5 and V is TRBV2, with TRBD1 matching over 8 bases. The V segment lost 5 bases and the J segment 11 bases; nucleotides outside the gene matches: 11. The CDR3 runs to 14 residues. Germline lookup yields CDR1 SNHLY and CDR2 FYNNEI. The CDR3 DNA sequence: TGTGCCAGCAGTCTCCAGGGGGCAGGATGGGCCCAGCATTTT. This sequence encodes CASSLQGAGWAQHF. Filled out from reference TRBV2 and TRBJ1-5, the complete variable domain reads EPEVTQTPSHQVTQMGQEVILRCVPISNHLYFYWYRQILGQKVEFLVSFYNNEISEKSEIFDDQFSVERPDGSNFTLKIRSTKLEDSAMYFCASSLQGAGWAQHFGDGTRLSIL.

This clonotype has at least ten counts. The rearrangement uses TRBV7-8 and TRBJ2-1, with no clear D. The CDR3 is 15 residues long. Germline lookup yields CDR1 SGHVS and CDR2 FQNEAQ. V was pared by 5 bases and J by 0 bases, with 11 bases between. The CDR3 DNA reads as TGTGCCAGCAGCCTAGAACCCACCTCCTACAATGAGCAGTTCTTC. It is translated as CASSLEPTSYNEQFF. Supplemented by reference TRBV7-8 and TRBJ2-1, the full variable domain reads GAGVSQSPRYKVAKRGQDVALRCDPISGHVSLFWYQQALGQGPEFLTYFQNEAQLDKSGLPSDRFFAERPEGSVSTLKIQRTQQEDSAVYLCASSLEPTSYNEQFFGPGTRLTVL.

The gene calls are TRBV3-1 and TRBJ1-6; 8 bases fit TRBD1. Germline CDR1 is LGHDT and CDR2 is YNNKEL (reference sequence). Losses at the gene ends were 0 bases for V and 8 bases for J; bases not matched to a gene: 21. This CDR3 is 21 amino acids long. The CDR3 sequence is CASSQESHWGRTRGPDSPLHF. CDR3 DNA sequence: TGTGCCAGCAGCCAAGAGAGCCACTGGGGGAGGACCAGGGGGCCTGATTCACCCCTCCACTTT. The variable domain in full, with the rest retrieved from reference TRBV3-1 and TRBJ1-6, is DTAVSQTPKYLVTQMGNDKSIKCEQNLGHDTMYWYKQDSKKFLKIMFSYNNKELIINETVPNRFSPKSPDKAHLNLHINSLELGDSAVYFCASSQESHWGRTRGPDSPLHFGNGTRLTVT.

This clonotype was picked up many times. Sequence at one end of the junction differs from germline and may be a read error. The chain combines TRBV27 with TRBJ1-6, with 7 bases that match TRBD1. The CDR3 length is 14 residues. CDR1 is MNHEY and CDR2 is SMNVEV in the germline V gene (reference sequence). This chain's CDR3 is CACRGGSYNSPLHF. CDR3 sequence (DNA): TGTGCCTGCAGGGGGGGCTCCTATAATTCACCCCTCCACTTT.

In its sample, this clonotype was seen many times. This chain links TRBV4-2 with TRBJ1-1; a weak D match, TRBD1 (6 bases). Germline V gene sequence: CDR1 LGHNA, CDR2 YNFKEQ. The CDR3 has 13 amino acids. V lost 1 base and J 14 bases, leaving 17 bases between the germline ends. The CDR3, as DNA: TGTGCCAGCAGCCAAGGAAAAGGGGGGACCTGCTTCTTT. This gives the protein CASSQGKGGTCFF.

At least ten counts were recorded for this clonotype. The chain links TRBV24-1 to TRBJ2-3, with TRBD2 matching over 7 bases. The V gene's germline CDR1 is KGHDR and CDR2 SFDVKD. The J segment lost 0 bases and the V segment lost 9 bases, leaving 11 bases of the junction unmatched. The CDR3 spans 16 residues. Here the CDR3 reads CATGRTGGLSTDTQYF. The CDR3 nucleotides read TGTGCCACCGGTCGAACGGGGGGACTGAGCACAGATACGCAGTATTTT.

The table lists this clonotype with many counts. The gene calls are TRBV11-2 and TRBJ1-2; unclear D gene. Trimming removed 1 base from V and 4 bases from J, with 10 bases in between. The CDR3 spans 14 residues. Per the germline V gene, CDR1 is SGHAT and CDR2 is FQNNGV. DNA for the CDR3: TGTGCCAGCAGCTTAGCGGGGTTGGGCTATGGCTACACCTTC. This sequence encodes CASSLAGLGYGYTF.

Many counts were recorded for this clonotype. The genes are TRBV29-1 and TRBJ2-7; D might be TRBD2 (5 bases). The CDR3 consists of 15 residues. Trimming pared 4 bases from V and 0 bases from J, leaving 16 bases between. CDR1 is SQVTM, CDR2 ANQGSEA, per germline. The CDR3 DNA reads TGCAGCGTTGGAAGGTCCCCGGACTTCTCCTACGAGCAGTACTTC. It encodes CSVGRSPDFSYEQYF.

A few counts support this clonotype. The CDR3 DNA reads TGTGCCAGCAGTTTCACAGACAGGGGTGGTGGCTACACCTTC. As protein: CASSFTDRGGGYTF. The chain joins TRBV6-5 to TRBJ1-2, with TRBD1 matching over 8 bases. This CDR3 is built from 14 residues. The germline gives CDR1 MNHEY, CDR2 SVGAGI. Trimming took 4 bases from V and 7 from J; bases not matched to a gene: 8.